This TCR beta chain is from a study of blood T cell repertoires in COVID-19. Looking at the study overall: Specimens from acute and convalescent COVID-19 originated in the United States, Italy and Spain. The analysed material was cDNA or gDNA that came from T cells, B-cell-depleted T cells, or PBMCs.

As originally analysed: Amplification with reference gene primers provided the estimates of nucleated cell counts. Sequencing used immunoSEQ multiplex PCR; TCRdb keeps in-frame clones, though not all of them. The V and J calls and clone size come from that table; D and trimming were worked out from the DNA. The sample contains hundreds of thousands of clones, around four fifths of which appear only once. The V gene lost 0 bases and the J gene lost 3 bases, with 17 bases spanning the gap. This CDR3 spans 17 amino acids. Germline CDR1 reads SEHNR; CDR2 reads FQNEAQ (reference sequence). The V gene is TRBV7-9, the J gene TRBJ1-2; D not certain. The sequence was collected from a woman aged 45-60 years with active or convalescent COVID-19. The sample consisted of peripheral blood. This CDR3 reads CASSLAAGRLAHYGYTF. As DNA, the CDR3 is TGTGCCAGCAGCTTAGCAGCGGGCCGACTGGCCCACTATGGCTACACCTTC.